The T cell receptor beta chain under discussion was sequenced for a study of T-cell reconstitution after alpha-beta-depleted transplantation in children. CDR3 size: 14 residues. The V end lost 0 bases, the J end lost 7 bases, and 12 bases lay between the germline ends. Germline CDR1 is SEHNR and CDR2 is FQNEAQ (reference sequence). The TCRbeta library incorporated unique molecular identifiers. TCRdb reprocessed the PCR reads via MiXCR and lists one record per CDR3 protein. The sample contains nearly 550,000 distinct CDR3 sequences, about 17% of which appear only once. This clonotype was counted only a few times.

The V gene is TRBV7-9, the J gene TRBJ1-1; D is unresolved. The TCR originated in a human donor who donated a stem cell graft to a child with acute lymphoblastic leukemia. Specimen: PBMCs from the stem cell graft donor, collected from the stem cell graft. In DNA, the CDR3 is TGTGCCAGCAGCTTAGCCGGCACCGTCGTTGAAGCTTTCTTT. Translated, it gives CASSLAGTVVEAFF. The full variable domain, in which reference TRBV7-9 and TRBJ1-1 provide the parts outside the CDR3, is DTGVSQNPRHKITKRGQNVTFRCDPISEHNRLYWYRQTLGQGPEFLTYFQNEAQLEKSRLLSDRFSAERPKGSFSTLEIQRTEQGDSAMYLCASSLAGTVVEAFFGQGTRLTVV.